The source of this T cell receptor (beta chain) is a study of blood T cell repertoires in COVID-19. Study overall: Both acute and convalescent COVID-19 samples were obtained from the United States, Italy and Spain. Sources were T cells, B-cell-depleted T cells, or PBMCs; the material itself was cDNA or gDNA.

Authors' methods: Scientists estimated how many nucleated cells there were by amplifying reference gene primers. The protocol was immunoSEQ multiplex PCR, while the TCRdb copy is restricted to in-frame clones and leaves out a portion. V, J and clone size are those of that table, while D and trimming were read from the DNA. The profile shows more than 200,000 clones, about nine tenths of them singletons. CDR1 GTSNPN and CDR2 SVGIG come from the germline V gene (reference sequence). The CDR3 consists of 12 residues. The germline V and J ends were trimmed by 2 bases and 7 bases, with 9 bases remaining between them.

This chain uses TRBV30 with TRBJ2-1, with no clear D. The receptor comes from a woman aged 45-65 years with acute or convalescent COVID-19. The sample consisted of peripheral blood. CDR3 sequence: CAWSPRWNEQFF. For the CDR3, the DNA is TGTGCCTGGAGTCCCAGGTGGAATGAGCAGTTCTTC.